The 21 T cell receptor beta chains below come from one sample, sequenced in a study of control samples from healthy donors and cancer patients. Sequencing was performed with immunoSEQ multiplex PCR; in TCRdb, only in-frame clones are kept and a portion is missing. Among 90,000 to 100,000 clones listed, approximately 90% were seen once. The sample was blood. The receptors here all came from a young woman in good health.

The rearrangement joins TRBV3-1 (or the pseudogene TRBV3-2) to TRBJ2-3; no firm D call. In germline, CDR1 is LGHDT, CDR2 YNNKEL (reference sequence). This CDR3 contains 14 residues. Trimming cost V 1 base and J 7 bases, with 12 bases left between them. In nucleotides, the CDR3 is TGTGCCAGCAGCCAAGCGGGCGGCCCCCATACGCAGTATTTT. It is translated as CASSQAGGPHTQYF.

With respect to this clone: The sample has other DNA sequences that encode this CDR3 too. This rearrangement joins TRBV30 to TRBJ1-1; D remains ambiguous. There are 14 residues in the CDR3. With 3 bases removed from V and 14 bases from J, the gap between germline ends came to 25 bases. Germline V gene sequence: CDR1 GTSNPN, CDR2 SVGIG (reference sequence). CDR3 sequence reads: CAWRALLGCGMAFF. CDR3 nucleotides: TGTGCCTGGAGGGCCCTCCTTGGCTGTGGGATGGCCTTCTTT.

J is TRBJ1-5 and V is TRBV2; TRBD1 matches 12 bases. The CDR3 runs to 15 residues. With 6 bases clipped from V and 2 bases from J, the junction kept 2 bases outside the gene matches. CDR1 is SNHLY and CDR2 is FYNNEI in the germline V gene. The CDR3: CASRGTGGGNQPQHF. The CDR3 DNA reads TGTGCCAGCAGGGGGACAGGGGGCGGCAATCAGCCCCAGCATTTT.

The chain links TRBV5-1 to TRBJ2-5, with 11 bases fitting TRBD1. Germline CDR1 is SGHRS and CDR2 is YFSETQ. CDR3 length: 15 residues. V lost 4 bases to trimming and J lost 5 bases; unmatched junction nucleotides: 7. CDR3 amino acids: CASSLGQGVEETQYF. CDR3 bases: TGCGCCAGCAGCCTGGGACAGGGGGTGGAGGAGACCCAGTACTTC.

This clone has only one observation. The chain couples TRBV7-3 to TRBJ1-1, with D unresolved. The V gene's germline CDR1 is SGHTA and CDR2 FQGTGA. This CDR3 comprises 13 residues. V shed 0 bases and J shed 5 bases, with 7 bases lying between them. The CDR3 DNA reads as TGTGCCAGCAGCTTAACTGTAGGTACTGAAGCTTTCTTT. It translates to CASSLTVGTEAFF.

This chain uses TRBV9 with TRBJ2-5; D not resolved. Germline V gene lookup returns CDR1 SGDLS and CDR2 YYNGEE. The CDR3 totals 15 residues. V dropped 1 base and J dropped 2 bases, with 12 bases sitting between them. CDR3 DNA sequence: TGTGCCAGCAGCGTAAGTGGGTACCCGCAAGAGACCCAGTACTTC. It specifies CASSVSGYPQETQYF.

The chain combines TRBV3-1 (or the pseudogene TRBV3-2) with TRBJ1-2; D gene unclear. Germline V gene sequence: CDR1 LGHDT, CDR2 YNNKEL (reference sequence). The V end was cut by 4 bases, the J end by 8 bases, with 14 bases between. CDR3 length equals 13 residues. In DNA form, the CDR3 reads TGTGCCAGCAGCCCCCCGTTCTTAGGGGGCTACACCTTC. Translation gives CASSPPFLGGYTF.

The chain employs TRBV7-3 and TRBJ2-1; 8 bases fit TRBD1. CDR1 SGHTA and CDR2 FQGTGA come from the germline V gene. This CDR3 is 12 amino acids long. V shed 6 bases and J 5 bases; nucleotides not matched to a gene: 0. For the CDR3, the DNA is TGTGCCAGCAGGGACAGGGACAATGAGCAGTTCTTC. Translating it yields CASRDRDNEQFF.

This clone was found a few times. The V and J genes are TRBV6-5 and TRBJ1-2, with D possibly TRBD1 on 6 matching bases. The germline gives CDR1 MNHEY, CDR2 SVGAGI. This CDR3 has 13 amino acids. Trimming removed 6 bases at V and 4 bases at J, with 12 bases between. The CDR3 DNA follows: TGTGCCAGCAGCCACGGACAGCTCTATGGCTACACCTTC. Protein sequence: CASSHGQLYGYTF.

This sequence joins TRBV19 and TRBJ1-2, with D possibly TRBD1 on 5 matching bases. The CDR3 is made up of 12 amino acids. V lost 9 bases to trimming and J lost 8 bases, with 16 bases between them. Germline CDR1 and CDR2: LNHDA and SQIVND (reference sequence). The DNA of the CDR3 is TGTGCCAGCTCTGTCAGGGAGAGAGGCTACACCTTC. Amino acids: CASSVRERGYTF.

The chain recombines TRBV3-1 (or the pseudogene TRBV3-2) with TRBJ2-7, with D unclear. CDR3 length equals 15 residues. Trimming stripped 1 base from V and 0 bases from J, with 10 bases between. Germline CDR1 is LGHDT and CDR2 is YNNKEL (reference sequence). The CDR3 coding sequence is TGTGCCAGCAGCCAAGGTCCCGGGCCCTCCTACGAGCAGTACTTC. This gives the protein CASSQGPGPSYEQYF.

The chain uses TRBV15 and TRBJ2-1; D not certain. From germline, CDR1 is LNHNV and CDR2 YYDKDF (reference sequence). This CDR3 comprises 12 residues. V dropped 3 bases and J dropped 9 bases, with 9 bases sitting between them. The CDR3 nucleotides are TGTGCCACCAGCAGGTGGGGAATTGAGCAGTTCTTC. As protein: CATSRWGIEQFF.

The V gene is TRBV3-1 (or the pseudogene TRBV3-2), the J gene TRBJ1-1, with a tentative D call TRBD1 (6 bases). Trimming pared 0 bases from V and 5 bases from J, leaving 10 bases between. This CDR3 region has 14 residues. Germline V gene sequence: CDR1 LGHDT, CDR2 YNNKEL (reference sequence). CDR3 protein: CASSQEYRETEAFF. CDR3 nucleotides: TGTGCCAGCAGCCAAGAGTACAGGGAGACTGAAGCTTTCTTT.

This clone is a singleton in its sample. V and J are TRBV14 and TRBJ1-4; no reliable D call. Germline lookup yields CDR1 SGHDN and CDR2 FVKESK. This CDR3 comprises 12 residues. Trimming cost V 4 bases and J 8 bases, with 8 bases left between them. The CDR3 loop is CASSPLGEKLFF. The CDR3 nucleotides read TGTGCCAGCAGCCCCCTGGGAGAAAAACTGTTTTTT.

V and J are TRBV3-1 (or the pseudogene TRBV3-2) and TRBJ2-3, with a possible D match to TRBD2 (7 bases). Germline loops: CDR1 LGHDT, CDR2 YNNKEL (reference sequence). CDR3 size: 16 residues. V lost 1 base, J lost 0 bases, and 11 bases lay in between. The CDR3 reads CASSQVAGASTDTQYF. The CDR3 coding sequence is TGTGCCAGCAGCCAAGTCGCGGGGGCCAGCACAGATACGCAGTATTTT.

This sequence joins TRBV24-1 and TRBJ1-2; 10 bases line up with TRBD1. After removal of 5 bases from V and 6 bases from J, the junction contained 2 bases not matched to a gene. The germline V gene encodes CDR1 KGHDR and CDR2 SFDVKD. The CDR3 consists of 13 residues. CDR3 loop: CATSGGTGDGYTF. The DNA of the CDR3 is TGTGCCACCAGTGGGGGGACAGGGGATGGCTACACCTTC.

On this clone: Other nucleotide sequences from this sample produce the same CDR3. The chain recombines TRBV5-1 with TRBJ1-1; D not certain. Germline lookup yields CDR1 SGHRS and CDR2 YFSETQ. The CDR3 totals 15 residues. The ends were cut back, 4 bases at V and 0 bases at J, with 13 bases in the middle. In DNA form, the CDR3 reads TGCGCCAGCAGCCCCTGGACGGGGATGAACACTGAAGCTTTCTTT. Translation: CASSPWTGMNTEAFF. The full variable domain, rest sourced from reference TRBV5-1 and TRBJ1-1, is KAGVTQTPRYLIKTRGQQVTLSCSPISGHRSVSWYQQTPGQGLQFLFEYFSETQRNKGNFPGRFSGRQFSNSRSEMNVSTLELGDSALYLCASSPWTGMNTEAFFGQGTRLTVV.

This clone came up once. The rearrangement links TRBV4-2 to TRBJ1-5; D gene unclear. CDR3 size: 15 residues. Germline V lookup: CDR1 LGHNA, CDR2 YNFKEQ. V was trimmed by 4 bases and J by 1 base, leaving 11 bases between them. CDR3 sequence reads: CASSPSIRSNQPQHF. DNA for the CDR3: TGTGCCAGCAGCCCGAGCATCAGAAGCAATCAGCCCCAGCATTTT.

The chain has TRBV14 and TRBJ2-5; tentative D call: TRBD2 (5 bases). Germline CDR1 and CDR2: SGHDN and FVKESK. CDR3 length: 13 residues. Between the trimmed V and J ends, which lost 4 bases and 5 bases, there was a span of 11 bases. This CDR3 is CASSPTGFETQYF. As DNA, the CDR3 is TGTGCCAGCAGCCCTACGGGGTTCGAGACCCAGTACTTC.

This chain uses TRBV6-5 with TRBJ1-2; no clear D gene. Trimming removed 0 bases from V and 1 base from J, with 6 bases in between. CDR1 MNHEY and CDR2 SVGAGI come from the germline V gene. The CDR3 is 14 amino acids. The CDR3 DNA follows: TGTGCCAGCAGTTACTCGGGCAGTAACTATGGCTACACCTTC. This translates into CASSYSGSNYGYTF.

The V call is TRBV23-1, the J call TRBJ1-5; a possible D gene is TRBD1 (6 bases). TRBV23-1 is flagged as an ORF with uncertain function. V lost 8 bases to trimming and J lost 1 base, with 12 bases between them. The CDR3 loop spans 14 amino acids. The CDR3, as DNA: TGCGCCAGCTTGGAGGGGGGGAGCAATCAGCCCCAGCATTTT. Its protein is CASLEGGSNQPQHF.